The clone carrying this T cell receptor beta chain was detected many times. Its target is unknown. This specimen belongs to a study of blood T cells in healthy people across ages. Study results and caveats: Estimates based on one million T cells were treated as lower bounds.

A second PCR, run for about 7 to 11 cycles, used a sample-barcoded 5' primer plus a J-beta primer mix. Each cDNA molecule received a tag from a template-switch adaptor that had 12 random nucleotides. TCRdb redid the calling of the 5' RACE reads with MiXCR, one entry per CDR3 protein. The sample shows about 1.4 million distinct CDR3 sequences, approximately 60% of them seen only once. V lost 2 bases, J lost 2 bases, and 7 bases lay in between. This CDR3 is built from 13 residues. Per germline, CDR1 SGHRS and CDR2 YFSETQ. The chain has TRBV5-1 and TRBJ2-5; D gene unclear. The TCR was taken from a man younger than 35 in good health. Sequenced sample: blood. CDR3 amino acids: CASSFEIQETQYF. In DNA form, the CDR3 reads TGCGCCAGCAGCTTCGAGATACAAGAGACCCAGTACTTC.